This T cell receptor (beta chain) was identified in a study of blood T cell repertoires in COVID-19. On the study more broadly: COVID-19 samples from acute and convalescent phases originated in the United States, Italy and Spain.

The repertoire was sequenced with immunoSEQ multiplex PCR; TCRdb's copy has only in-frame clones and lacks some. In the table there are 100,000 or so clones, around 87% of which are singletons. The receptor was derived from a woman aged 45-65 years with COVID-19, enrolled during active disease. Sequenced input: peripheral blood.

This chain's CDR3 is CASSYSAGRIYGYTF. CDR3 DNA sequence: TGTGCCAGCAGTTACTCGGCAGGGCGGATCTATGGCTACACCTTC. J is TRBJ1-2 and V is TRBV6-2 or TRBV6-3, with D possibly being TRBD1 (5 bases). V lost 0 bases, J lost 4 bases, and 12 bases lay in between. Germline-derived CDR1 and CDR2 are MNHEY and SVGEGT. This CDR3 has 15 residues.